One T cell receptor beta chain is described in this entry. Its matching antigen is unknown. Use of 60 Vbeta and 13 Jbeta primers characterized the PCR. Clones were sequenced by immunoSEQ multiplex PCR, and TCRdb holds only the in-frame ones, with some missing. The data contain some 100,000 clones, about 75% of them seen just once; the ten biggest clones take up about 4.5%. The sample is drawn from a study of cytomegalovirus exposure and HLA in healthy donors. Germline lookup yields CDR1 MNHEY and CDR2 SVGAGI. V dropped 1 base and J dropped 3 bases, with 13 bases sitting between them. This CDR3 spans 15 amino acids. Overall study findings and caveats: V- and J-gene trimming of TCR beta was linked (in a later analysis) to a missense DCLRE1C variant. Presence/absence analyses treated sequencing depth as roughly uniform across donors. The study labeled 164 TCR beta chains cytomegalovirus-associated.

The source is a woman aged 18-35 years in good health and CMV-seropositive. Material: PBMCs. The chain employs TRBV6-5 and TRBJ2-7; D perhaps matches TRBD2 (6 bases). For the CDR3, the DNA is TGTGCCAGCAGTTACTATCGGGACTTGAACTACGAGCAGTACTTC. It translates to CASSYYRDLNYEQYF.